Following are 8 T cell receptor beta chains from one sample sequenced in a study of vaccination and CD4 T cells after COVID-19. Treatment reported: approximately 11-day PBMC culture with coronavirus spike peptide pools or control peptides (ViraFEST assay). Antigen specificity for these receptors is unknown. Oncomine TCR Beta short-read sequencing was applied to DNA from cultured CD4+ T cells. MiXCR, run by TCRdb on the PCR reads, gives a single entry per CDR3 protein. The sample includes some 12,000 distinct CDR3 sequences, almost 65% of them seen just once. The sample consisted of CD4+ T cells from blood, cultured in vitro, taken before SARS-CoV-2 vaccination. These receptor sequences come from a human donor who had recovered from COVID-19.

This chain joins TRBV11-2 and TRBJ1-2; 9 positions agree with TRBD1. Germline CDR1 and CDR2: SGHAT and FQNNGV. V shed 5 bases and J 4 bases; nucleotides not matched to a gene: 2. The CDR3 is 13 residues long. The CDR3 coding sequence is TGTGCCAGCAGCGAGGGACAGGGCTATGGCTACACCTTC. Its translation is CASSEGQGYGYTF.

The genes are TRBV27 and TRBJ2-5; 11 positions match TRBD2. J was trimmed by 5 bases and V by 5 bases; bases with no gene match: 16. Per the germline V gene, CDR1 is MNHEY and CDR2 is SMNVEV (reference sequence). The CDR3 totals 18 residues. This CDR3 reads CASSRGEGYSGRVETQYF. DNA of the CDR3: TGTGCCAGCAGTCGCGGAGAAGGTTATAGCGGGAGGGTTGAGACCCAGTACTTC.

This clonotype was detected a few times. The V and J genes are TRBV6-1 and TRBJ1-2, with TRBD1 identical over 7 bases. The CDR3 runs 12 residues. Germline V gene lookup returns CDR1 MNHNS and CDR2 SASEGT. With 5 bases clipped from V and 6 bases from J, the junction kept 3 bases outside the gene matches. This CDR3 is CASSKTGHGYTF. In nucleotides, the CDR3 is TGTGCCAGCAGTAAGACAGGGCATGGCTACACCTTC.

This rearrangement joins TRBV7-2 to TRBJ1-1; a weak D match, TRBD1 (6 bases). The CDR3 consists of 14 residues. V was shortened by 1 base and J by 6 bases, with 12 bases between the two germline ends. The germline V gene has CDR1 SGHTA and CDR2 FQGNSA. The CDR3 DNA follows: TGTGCCAGCAGCTTAGACAGGGTAGGCGCTGAAGCTTTCTTT. It codes for CASSLDRVGAEAFF.

The chain is built from TRBV6-1 and TRBJ2-2, with D possibly TRBD2 on 5 matching bases. V was shortened by 7 bases and J by 0 bases, with 15 bases between the two germline ends. Germline assignment: CDR1 MNHNS and CDR2 SASEGT. The CDR3 spans 16 residues. CDR3 in amino acids: CASTPSGLANTGELFF. The CDR3 bases are TGTGCCAGCACTCCATCGGGGTTGGCGAACACCGGGGAGCTGTTTTTT.

The gene calls are TRBV24-1 and TRBJ2-2, with a weak D call TRBD1 (6 bases). CDR1 KGHDR and CDR2 SFDVKD come from the germline V gene. With 2 bases removed from V and 3 bases from J, the gap between germline ends came to 6 bases. This CDR3 is built from 14 residues. CDR3 loop: CATSDYRDTGELFF. CDR3 in DNA: TGTGCCACCAGTGATTACAGGGACACCGGGGAGCTGTTTTTT.

This clonotype has only a few counts. This chain joins TRBV15 and TRBJ2-5, with 11 bases fitting TRBD2. The CDR3 sequence is 15 residues long. CDR1 is LNHNV and CDR2 is YYDKDF in the germline V gene (reference sequence). V lost 4 bases to trimming and J lost 4 bases; unmatched junction nucleotides: 5. The chain's CDR3 is CATSNLGLAGETQYF. The DNA of the CDR3 is TGTGCCACCAGCAACCTAGGACTAGCGGGAGAGACCCAGTACTTC.

This clonotype was counted a few times. The rearrangement joins TRBV6-5 to TRBJ2-3; 8 nucleotides match TRBD2. The V segment lost 0 bases and the J segment 5 bases; nucleotides outside the gene matches: 7. Germline CDR1 and CDR2: MNHEY and SVGAGI. The CDR3 contains 16 residues. Written as DNA, the CDR3 is TGTGCCAGCAGTTACTCGAAGGGACTAGGTGTAGATACGCAGTATTTT. It translates to CASSYSKGLGVDTQYF.